This TCR beta chain was found in a study of identifying expanded T cells in peripheral blood. Whole-study findings and limits: Technical replicates showed around 1.3 changed clones; two weeks about 16.4; four weeks 19. Variance in clone template counts between approximately two-week samples significantly increased with total template count across all healthy donors.

This clone was found many times. Its antigen is still unknown. Using immunoSEQ multiplex PCR, the repertoire was profiled, and TCRdb retains in-frame clones only, with some absent. The table shows around 94,000 clones, with about 87% occurring only once. Germline-derived CDR1 and CDR2 are SNHLY and FYNNEI. V lost 6 bases and J lost 10; bases outside the gene matches: 10. This CDR3 contains 15 residues. This receptor was obtained from a person between 18 and 75 years old in good health. The specimen sequenced was blood. The chain recombines TRBV2 with TRBJ1-6; 9 bases align to TRBD1. CDR3 amino acids: CASRDYLDRGSPLHF. For the CDR3, the DNA is TGTGCCAGCAGAGACTACCTGGACAGGGGATCACCCCTCCACTTT.